This record concerns one T cell receptor (beta chain) sequence. Its antigen is unidentified. The source of the sample is a study of shared clonotypes between healthy human individuals. Study results and limitations: Generally, estimated richness proved larger in naive subsets than it did in memory subsets. Represented genetic and exposure-history diversity was restricted by having few donors. Relative to their counterparts shared across all four donors, non-shared clonotypes exhibited diminished generation probabilities. The study sampled only blood, and tissue repertoires likely differ.

Sequencing was performed with immunoSEQ multiplex PCR; in TCRdb, only in-frame clones are kept and a portion is missing. The sample shows approximately 99,000 clones, around 68% of them seen only once. This CDR3 comprises 11 residues. The V gene lost 4 bases and the J gene lost 10 bases, with 7 bases spanning the gap. In germline, CDR1 is LGHNA, CDR2 YSLEER. The source is a woman aged 25 to 45 in good health. The gene calls are TRBV4-3 and TRBJ1-4; D is unclear. The material sequenced was memory CD8+ T cells sorted from blood. Described subset: CD45RO+ cells pooled with CCR7-negative TemRA cells. CDR3 nucleotide sequence: TGCGCCAGCAGCCTAGACGGAAAACTGTTTTTT. This sequence encodes CASSLDGKLFF.